One sample yielded the 32 T cell receptor beta chains listed below, sequenced in a study. TCRdb used MiXCR to reprocess the RT-PCR reads, holding one entry per CDR3 protein. The data hold almost 700,000 distinct CDR3 sequences, with approximately 15% observed a single time. Sequencing input: memory CD4+ T cells from blood. Receptor source: a female donor in good health, serving as a healthy control.

This clonotype was counted many times. The CDR3 coding sequence is TGCGCCAGCAGCCCAGGATCCGGGACTAGCAATGTCCACGAGCAGTACTTC. Amino acid sequence: CASSPGSGTSNVHEQYF. This chain uses TRBV4-1 with TRBJ2-7, with TRBD2 matching 9 bases. Germline lookup yields CDR1 MGHRA and CDR2 YSYEKL. V dropped 4 bases and J dropped 5; count of bases not matched to a gene: 15. This CDR3 region has 17 residues.

The rearrangement uses TRBV5-8 and TRBJ1-6; D ambiguous. The CDR3 is made up of 13 amino acids. V was pared by 2 bases and J by 5 bases, with 5 bases between. The germline V gene has CDR1 SGHTS and CDR2 YDEGEE. DNA for the CDR3: TGTGCCAGCAGCTTTGGGCATAATTCACCCCTCCACTTT. This translates into CASSFGHNSPLHF.

V gene TRBV20-1 combines with J gene TRBJ2-7; TRBD1 is a possible D gene (5 bases). Trimming cost V 3 bases and J 7 bases, with 25 bases left between them. The CDR3 sequence is 16 residues long. From germline, CDR1 is DFQATT and CDR2 SNEGSKA (reference sequence). The CDR3 sequence: CSASTVRGPAWGEQYF. CDR3 DNA: TGCAGTGCTAGTACCGTAAGGGGCCCAGCCTGGGGTGAGCAGTACTTC.

This clonotype was counted at least ten times. The chain recombines TRBV5-1 with TRBJ1-1, with TRBD1 as a possible D gene (5 bases). The CDR3 consists of 15 residues. Germline CDR1 reads SGHRS; CDR2 reads YFSETQ. V dropped 6 bases and J dropped 4 bases, with 19 bases sitting between them. The CDR3 DNA is TGCGCCAGCACCCTAGCTGGAAGGGGCGCCACTGAAGCTTTCTTT. Translating it yields CASTLAGRGATEAFF. The full variable domain, completed using reference TRBV5-1 and TRBJ1-1, is KAGVTQTPRYLIKTRGQQVTLSCSPISGHRSVSWYQQTPGQGLQFLFEYFSETQRNKGNFPGRFSGRQFSNSRSEMNVSTLELGDSALYLCASTLAGRGATEAFFGQGTRLTVV.

The chain links TRBV20-1 to TRBJ1-2, with D unresolved. V was clipped by 6 bases and J by 7 bases, with 21 bases between them. Germline V gene lookup returns CDR1 DFQATT and CDR2 SNEGSKA (reference sequence). CDR3 length: 14 amino acids. The CDR3 nucleotides are TGCAGTGCCGCCATTATCGACGGAGCTATTGGCTACACCTTC. Its protein is CSAAIIDGAIGYTF.

This clonotype was seen ten or more times. V gene TRBV5-6 combines with J gene TRBJ2-7; 9 nucleotides line up with TRBD1. Germline CDR1 is SGHDT and CDR2 is YYEEEE. With V trimmed by 3 bases and J by 5 bases, 6 bases remained unmatched. This CDR3 comprises 14 residues. The CDR3 DNA sequence: TGTGCCAGCAGCTCCCTCACAGGGGGCAACGAGCAGTACTTC. Its protein product is CASSSLTGGNEQYF.

The genes are TRBV12-3 or TRBV12-4 and TRBJ1-6, with D unclear. The CDR3 extends over 13 amino acids. V was clipped by 3 bases and J by 13 bases, with 13 bases between them. CDR3 DNA sequence: TGTGCCAGCAGTTTTCGTCAAGAGGCGCCCCTCCACTTT. The encoded protein is CASSFRQEAPLHF.

There are a few counts of this clonotype. This sequence joins TRBV20-1 and TRBJ2-3; possibly TRBD2 for D (7 bases). Germline lookup yields CDR1 DFQATT and CDR2 SNEGSKA (reference sequence). The CDR3 is 15 amino acids. Trimming cost V 2 bases and J 3 bases, with 15 bases left between them. DNA for the CDR3: TGCAGTGCTAGAAGGGGGGAGGGCCTAACAGATACGCAGTATTTT. This gives the protein CSARRGEGLTDTQYF.

The chain joins TRBV20-1 to TRBJ1-2; TRBD1 matches at 12 bases. Germline values: CDR1 DFQATT, CDR2 SNEGSKA (reference sequence). V lost 8 bases and J lost 7; bases outside the gene matches: 5. This CDR3 is 12 amino acids long. The DNA of the CDR3 is TGCAGTTCGGGACAGGGGGCGTTTGGCTACACCTTC. Encoded protein: CSSGQGAFGYTF.

This clonotype was recorded many times. V gene TRBV5-6 combines with J gene TRBJ2-4; tentatively, D is TRBD2 (5 bases). The ends were cut back, 3 bases at V and 6 bases at J, with 13 bases in the middle. CDR1 and CDR2 (germline): SGHDT, YYEEEE. The CDR3 has 14 amino acids. This chain's CDR3 is CASSSYNRGNIQYF. The CDR3 region has the DNA TGTGCCAGCAGCTCCTATAATCGGGGAAACATTCAGTACTTC.

This clonotype appeared many times. The chain combines TRBV5-1 with TRBJ2-5; D ambiguous. V was pared by 4 bases and J by 5 bases, with 9 bases between. The CDR3 sequence is 12 residues long. The germline gives CDR1 SGHRS, CDR2 YFSETQ. CDR3 nucleotides: TGCGCCAGCAGCGCAACCATGGAGACCCAGTACTTC. Translated, it gives CASSATMETQYF.

V is TRBV16 and J is TRBJ2-1; 7 nucleotides match TRBD1. The CDR3 extends over 16 amino acids. Germline V gene sequence: CDR1 KGHSY, CDR2 FQNENV. Unmatched junction bases numbered 10, after V lost 6 bases and J lost 2 bases. The CDR3 protein is CASSSLTGTTYNEQFF. As DNA, the CDR3 is TGTGCCAGCAGTTCGTTGACAGGGACCACCTACAATGAGCAGTTCTTC.

The table lists this clonotype with a few counts. The CDR3: CSARDPRSTEAFF. The CDR3 nucleotides are TGCAGTGCTAGAGATCCGAGAAGCACTGAAGCTTTCTTT. The V gene is TRBV20-1, the J gene TRBJ1-1, with D unresolved. CDR1 and CDR2 from the germline V gene are DFQATT and SNEGSKA (reference sequence). V was clipped by 0 bases and J by 4 bases, with 9 bases between them. The CDR3 runs to 13 residues.

This chain links TRBV28 with TRBJ2-6, with D perhaps being TRBD1 or TRBD2 (5 bases each). The CDR3 consists of 18 residues. CDR1 and CDR2 from the germline V gene are MDHEN and SYDVKM. The V end lost 6 bases, the J end lost 0 bases, and 18 bases lay between the germline ends. CDR3 loop: CASRSFGTDYSGANVLTF. In DNA form, the CDR3 reads TGTGCCAGCAGGAGTTTTGGGACGGATTACTCTGGGGCCAACGTCCTGACTTTC.

In this sample, this clonotype turned up many times. The V call is TRBV24-1, the J call TRBJ2-3; D could derive from TRBD1 or TRBD2 (5 bases each). The ends were cut back, 5 bases at V and 7 bases at J, with 18 bases in the middle. The CDR3 extends over 15 amino acids. Germline V gene lookup returns CDR1 KGHDR and CDR2 SFDVKD. For the CDR3, the DNA is TGTGCCACCAGTGGAACCGGGACGGCTGGCCATACGCAGTATTTT. This gives the protein CATSGTGTAGHTQYF.

This clonotype was counted only a few times. The V gene is TRBV15, the J gene TRBJ2-3; D uncertain. The CDR3 sequence is 15 residues long. Trimming removed 0 bases from V and 6 bases from J, with 13 bases in between. Looked up from germline, CDR1 is LNHNV and CDR2 is YYDKDF (reference sequence). The CDR3 region is CATSRDQGKEDTQYF. DNA of the CDR3: TGTGCCACCAGCAGAGATCAAGGGAAGGAGGATACGCAGTATTTT.

The chain carries TRBV6-2 or TRBV6-3 and TRBJ2-7, with D possibly called TRBD1 or TRBD2 (6 bases each). The ends were cut back, 5 bases at V and 9 bases at J, with 14 bases in the middle. The V gene's germline CDR1 is MNHEY and CDR2 SVGEGT. This CDR3 contains 12 residues. CDR3 sequence: CASSGSEGVQYF. Here the CDR3 DNA reads TGTGCCAGCAGTGGCTCGGAGGGGGTGCAGTACTTC.

This clonotype was found many times. This rearrangement joins TRBV12-3 or TRBV12-4 to TRBJ1-5; D not resolved. The V gene lost 2 bases and the J gene lost 3 bases, with 8 bases spanning the gap. The CDR3 has 14 residues. The CDR3 is CASSLIRVNQPQHF. CDR3 DNA sequence: TGTGCCAGCAGTTTAATCAGAGTCAATCAGCCCCAGCATTTT.

The chain joins TRBV5-1 to TRBJ1-1; D remains ambiguous. The CDR3 is made up of 14 amino acids. Germline V lookup: CDR1 SGHRS, CDR2 YFSETQ. With 2 bases removed from V and 1 base from J, the gap between germline ends came to 9 bases. CDR3 sequence (DNA): TGCGCCAGCAGCTTTGACATCAGGAACACTGAAGCTTTCTTT. It specifies CASSFDIRNTEAFF.

This clonotype was found many times. The chain's CDR3 is CSARVAANYNEQFF. The CDR3 bases are TGCAGTGCTAGAGTTGCGGCTAACTACAATGAGCAGTTCTTC. V is TRBV20-1 and J is TRBJ2-1; D not resolved. V lost 1 base to trimming and J lost 3 bases, with 10 bases between them. CDR3 length equals 14 residues. The V gene's germline CDR1 is DFQATT and CDR2 SNEGSKA (reference sequence).

This clonotype was seen only once. The chain employs TRBV19 and TRBJ2-1; TRBD1 agrees at 10 bases. The CDR3 contains 15 residues. The J segment lost 9 bases and the V segment lost 5 bases, leaving 10 bases of the junction unmatched. The germline CDR1 and CDR2 sequences are LNHDA and SQIVND (reference sequence). CDR3 sequence: CASSPGQGMNFEQFF. The DNA of the CDR3 is TGTGCCAGTAGTCCGGGACAGGGGATGAATTTTGAGCAGTTCTTC.

This clonotype was observed a few times. This sequence joins TRBV10-3 and TRBJ1-2, with 7 bases that match TRBD1. From germline, CDR1 is ENHRY and CDR2 SYGVKD. The V segment lost 10 bases and the J segment 3 bases; nucleotides outside the gene matches: 14. The CDR3 has 15 residues. The CDR3 region has the DNA TGTGCCACCGGGGGGGAGCTAGACAGGGACTATGGCTACACCTTC. Translating gives CATGGELDRDYGYTF.

The V and J genes are TRBV7-3 and TRBJ2-3, with 9 bases identical to TRBD2. The CDR3 is 17 residues long. Per germline, CDR1 SGHTA and CDR2 FQGTGA. J lost 5 bases, V lost 2 bases, and 11 bases had no gene match. For the CDR3, the DNA is TGTGCCAGCAGCTTAGGGAATAGCGGGAGAGGGAAAGATACGCAGTATTTT. Translation: CASSLGNSGRGKDTQYF.

This clonotype showed up just a few times. The rearrangement uses TRBV12-3 or TRBV12-4 and TRBJ2-6, with D unresolved. Trimming pared 6 bases from V and 0 bases from J, leaving 6 bases between. The CDR3 spans 14 residues. The CDR3 sequence is CASRFPSGANVLTF. CDR3 in DNA: TGTGCCAGCAGGTTTCCCTCTGGGGCCAACGTCCTGACTTTC.

This clonotype was found a few times. The J gene is TRBJ2-6, the V gene TRBV27; D tentatively fits TRBD1 or TRBD2 (5 bases each). This CDR3 contains 18 residues. Trimming left V 4 bases short and J 0 bases short, with 16 bases between. Germline values: CDR1 MNHEY, CDR2 SMNVEV (reference sequence). CDR3 DNA sequence: TGTGCCAGCAGTTCACCTACGGGACGACCCTCTGGGGCCAACGTCCTGACTTTC. Protein product: CASSSPTGRPSGANVLTF.

This clonotype was detected only a few times. The gene calls are TRBV7-8 and TRBJ2-3; D might be TRBD2 (6 bases). CDR3 length: 18 residues. Trimming stripped 2 bases from V and 0 bases from J, with 18 bases between. Germline V lookup: CDR1 SGHVS, CDR2 FQNEAQ. CDR3 DNA: TGTGCCAGCAGCTTAAGGCGGGGAGGCCTAGGGAGCACAGATACGCAGTATTTT. Amino acids: CASSLRRGGLGSTDTQYF. Variable domain in full (rest from reference TRBV7-8 and TRBJ2-3): GAGVSQSPRYKVAKRGQDVALRCDPISGHVSLFWYQQALGQGPEFLTYFQNEAQLDKSGLPSDRFFAERPEGSVSTLKIQRTQQEDSAVYLCASSLRRGGLGSTDTQYFGPGTRLTVL.

The V gene is TRBV20-1, the J gene TRBJ1-1, with D perhaps matching TRBD1 (5 bases). Germline V gene sequence: CDR1 DFQATT, CDR2 SNEGSKA (reference sequence). The CDR3 is made up of 15 amino acids. V dropped 0 bases and J dropped 6 bases, with 17 bases sitting between them. This CDR3 is CSARDFREGFAEAFF. CDR3 coding DNA: TGCAGTGCTAGAGATTTCAGGGAAGGGTTCGCTGAAGCTTTCTTT.

This clonotype has a handful of counts. The V and J genes are TRBV20-1 and TRBJ2-3; 8 bases agree with TRBD1. The length of the CDR3 is 15 residues. The J segment lost 3 bases and the V segment lost 5 bases, leaving 10 bases of the junction unmatched. The germline CDR1 and CDR2 sequences are DFQATT and SNEGSKA (reference sequence). The CDR3 DNA reads TGCAGTGCTCTTCGGCAGGGGGCGGCGACAGATACGCAGTATTTT. Amino acids: CSALRQGAATDTQYF.

The chain joins TRBV20-1 to TRBJ1-1; D is unresolved. CDR1 is DFQATT, CDR2 SNEGSKA, per germline (reference sequence). V was shortened by 3 bases and J by 7 bases, with 15 bases between the two germline ends. The CDR3 has 13 residues. The CDR3 DNA follows: TGCAGTGCTAGCGAGACACCGGCGGTTGAAGCTTTCTTT. Amino acid sequence: CSASETPAVEAFF.

The genes are TRBV11-2 and TRBJ2-7; 7 bases agree with TRBD2. The CDR3 contains 16 residues. V was pared by 7 bases and J by 4 bases, with 16 bases of the junction left unmatched. The germline V gene encodes CDR1 SGHAT and CDR2 FQNNGV. DNA of the CDR3: TGTGCCAGCAACCTCCGCGGGGGATCGGTTCTATACGAGCAGTACTTC. Translating it yields CASNLRGGSVLYEQYF.

The chain combines TRBV27 with TRBJ1-6, with D possibly TRBD1 on 5 matching bases. Trimming shortened V by 4 bases and J by 7 bases, and 11 bases separated the two germline ends. CDR3 size: 14 residues. Germline lookup yields CDR1 MNHEY and CDR2 SMNVEV (reference sequence). The CDR3 DNA is TGTGCCAGCAGTTACGACAGTTTAAATTCACCCCTCCACTTT. Its translation is CASSYDSLNSPLHF.

The CDR3 spells CATSGGPGQAYQETQYF. CDR3 coding DNA: TGTGCCACCAGTGGCGGGCCGGGACAGGCCTACCAAGAGACCCAGTACTTC. This chain connects TRBV24-1 to TRBJ2-5; 8 positions match TRBD1. CDR3 length equals 17 residues. The germline V gene has CDR1 KGHDR and CDR2 SFDVKD. The J segment lost 0 bases and the V segment lost 5 bases, leaving 10 bases of the junction unmatched.